The 15 T cell receptor beta chains below come from one sample, sequenced in a study of cytomegalovirus exposure and HLA in healthy donors. In the PCR, 60 Vbeta and 13 Jbeta primers were used. Profiled with immunoSEQ multiplex PCR; TCRdb holds only in-frame clones, not every one. The table lists some 140,000 clones, 60% to 80% of them singletons. Material for sequencing was PBMCs. Receptors originate from a man younger than 40 in good health and CMV-seronegative.

The rearrangement uses TRBV19 and TRBJ2-5; no clear D. The CDR3 length is 14 residues. Germline V gene sequence: CDR1 LNHDA, CDR2 SQIVND (reference sequence). Trimming stripped 5 bases from V and 1 base from J, with 11 bases between. This CDR3 reads CASSAQEAQETQYF. CDR3 nucleotides: TGTGCCAGTAGTGCCCAGGAAGCCCAAGAGACCCAGTACTTC. The full variable domain, with the rest looked up from reference TRBV19 and TRBJ2-5, is DGGITQSPKYLFRKEGQNVTLSCEQNLNHDAMYWYRQDPGQGLRLIYYSQIVNDFQKGDIAEGYSVSREKKESFPLTVTSAQKNPTAFYLCASSAQEAQETQYFGPGTRLLVL.

The gene calls are TRBV5-1 and TRBJ2-1; 11 nucleotides line up with TRBD2. With 5 bases clipped from V and 6 bases from J, the junction kept 7 bases outside the gene matches. CDR3 length: 15 residues. The germline CDR1 and CDR2 sequences are SGHRS and YFSETQ. CDR3 DNA sequence: TGCGCCAGCAGACCCACCGGGACTAGCGGCAATGAGCAGTTCTTC. As protein: CASRPTGTSGNEQFF.

The chain combines TRBV7-9 with TRBJ2-5; TRBD2 matches 12 bases. The CDR3 length is 15 residues. Per germline, CDR1 SEHNR and CDR2 FQNEAQ (reference sequence). The J segment lost 5 bases and the V segment lost 4 bases, leaving 5 bases of the junction unmatched. The CDR3 DNA follows: TGTGCCAGCAGCTATCGACTAGCGGGAGAGGAGACCCAGTACTTC. This encodes CASSYRLAGEETQYF. The whole variable domain, remainder taken from reference TRBV7-9 and TRBJ2-5, is DTGVSQNPRHKITKRGQNVTFRCDPISEHNRLYWYRQTLGQGPEFLTYFQNEAQLEKSRLLSDRFSAERPKGSFSTLEIQRTEQGDSAMYLCASSYRLAGEETQYFGPGTRLLVL.

The V gene is TRBV11-2, the J gene TRBJ1-5; D may be TRBD1 (6 bases). Germline CDR1 SGHAT, CDR2 FQNNGV. V gave up 4 bases and J gave up 1 base, with 11 bases separating them. The CDR3 runs to 15 residues. The CDR3 sequence is CASSSNQGSNQPQHF. CDR3 DNA: TGTGCCAGCAGCTCGAATCAGGGGAGCAATCAGCCCCAGCATTTT.

The gene calls are TRBV27 and TRBJ1-5; D possibly corresponds to TRBD1 (6 bases). This CDR3 is 14 amino acids long. Trimming took 6 bases from V and 1 from J, leaving 10 bases between them. The V gene's germline CDR1 is MNHEY and CDR2 SMNVEV (reference sequence). CDR3 sequence reads: CASRGGGSNQPQHF. CDR3 nucleotide sequence: TGTGCCAGCAGGGGAGGGGGGAGCAATCAGCCCCAGCATTTT.

CDR3 protein: CASSLDLAGYNEQFF. CDR3 nucleotide sequence: TGTGCCAGCAGCTTAGATCTAGCGGGGTACAATGAGCAGTTCTTC. The genes are TRBV7-9 and TRBJ2-1; 9 nucleotides line up with TRBD2. Per the germline V gene, CDR1 is SEHNR and CDR2 is FQNEAQ (reference sequence). J was trimmed by 4 bases and V by 1 base; bases with no gene match: 2. CDR3 length: 15 amino acids.

The chain recombines TRBV27 with TRBJ1-5; 7 positions match TRBD1. J lost 2 bases, V lost 5 bases, and 3 bases had no gene match. This CDR3 spans 14 amino acids. Germline V gene lookup returns CDR1 MNHEY and CDR2 SMNVEV (reference sequence). This CDR3 reads CASSPQGGNQPQHF. CDR3 DNA sequence: TGTGCCAGCAGTCCCCAGGGGGGCAATCAGCCCCAGCATTTT.

V and J are TRBV30 and TRBJ2-5, with TRBD2 matching 8 bases. The CDR3 is 13 amino acids. With 5 bases clipped from V and 4 bases from J, the junction kept 6 bases outside the gene matches. Germline V gene lookup returns CDR1 GTSNPN and CDR2 SVGIG (reference sequence). The CDR3 is CAWDSGNGETQYF. The CDR3 nucleotides read TGTGCCTGGGATAGCGGGAACGGAGAGACCCAGTACTTC.

V gene TRBV19 combines with J gene TRBJ2-3, with a weak D call TRBD2 (7 bases). This CDR3 has 15 amino acids. The germline V gene has CDR1 LNHDA and CDR2 SQIVND (reference sequence). Trimming left V 6 bases short and J 1 base short, with 14 bases between. CDR3 DNA sequence: TGTGCCAGTAGGGGCGGGGGCTTTGGCACAGATACGCAGTATTTT. The encoded protein is CASRGGGFGTDTQYF. The whole variable domain, filled in from reference TRBV19 and TRBJ2-3, reads DGGITQSPKYLFRKEGQNVTLSCEQNLNHDAMYWYRQDPGQGLRLIYYSQIVNDFQKGDIAEGYSVSREKKESFPLTVTSAQKNPTAFYLCASRGGGFGTDTQYFGPGTRLTVL.

The V gene is TRBV5-4, the J gene TRBJ1-3; D is ambiguous. The CDR3 is 15 amino acids. CDR1 is SGHNT, CDR2 YYREEE, per germline (reference sequence). V was clipped by 0 bases and J by 0 bases, with 7 bases between them. Here the CDR3 DNA reads TGTGCCAGCAGCTTGGACAGTCGCTCTGGAAACACCATATATTTT. It codes for CASSLDSRSGNTIYF.

This clone appeared a single time. V and J are TRBV4-2 and TRBJ2-7; 8 nucleotides line up with TRBD1. The CDR3 extends over 15 amino acids. The trim removed 0 bases at V and 2 bases at J, leaving 3 bases unmatched. Germline V gene sequence: CDR1 LGHNA, CDR2 YNFKEQ. CDR3 in DNA: TGTGCCAGCAGCCAAGAGTGGACAGGGACCTACGAGCAGTACTTC. Its translation: CASSQEWTGTYEQYF.

A note on this clone: The same CDR3 can be traced to other DNA sequences in this sample. The V and J genes are TRBV28 and TRBJ2-7; D is perhaps TRBD2 (7 bases). This CDR3 region has 14 residues. Trimming left V 3 bases short and J 5 bases short, with 14 bases between. Germline-derived CDR1 and CDR2 are MDHEN and SYDVKM. The CDR3 protein is CASSLQGRGHEQYF. In DNA form, the CDR3 reads TGTGCCAGCAGTTTGCAGGGGCGGGGGCACGAGCAGTACTTC. Full variable domain (remainder filled in from reference TRBV28 and TRBJ2-7): DVKVTQSSRYLVKRTGEKVFLECVQDMDHENMFWYRQDPGLGLRLIYFSYDVKMKEKGDIPEGYSVSREKKERFSLILESASTNQTSMYLCASSLQGRGHEQYFGPGTRLTVT.

This chain uses TRBV4-1 with TRBJ1-2; 10 nucleotides line up with TRBD1. The CDR3 has 15 amino acids. Trimming took 1 base from V and 4 from J; bases not matched to a gene: 3. Looked up from germline, CDR1 is MGHRA and CDR2 is YSYEKL. CDR3 loop: CASSQVGTGVYGYTF. The CDR3 DNA sequence: TGCGCCAGCAGCCAAGTGGGGACAGGGGTCTATGGCTACACCTTC.

The chain couples TRBV4-1 to TRBJ2-1; unclear D gene. Germline-derived CDR1 and CDR2 are MGHRA and YSYEKL. Trimming removed 0 bases at V and 9 bases at J, with 9 bases between. CDR3 size: 13 residues. The CDR3 DNA sequence: TGCGCCAGCAGCCAAGACTTTCAGGCTGAGCAGTTCTTC. Amino acids: CASSQDFQAEQFF.

The V gene is TRBV10-1, the J gene TRBJ2-2, with 7 bases identical to TRBD1. Germline V CDR1 and CDR2: WNHNN, SYGVQD (reference sequence). V lost 4 bases, J lost 5 bases, and 16 bases stayed unmatched. The CDR3 totals 18 residues. The CDR3 region has the DNA TGCGCCAGCAGTGTCGACCAAGGGGGCGATGGATTGACCGGGGAGCTGTTTTTT. Protein product: CASSVDQGGDGLTGELFF.